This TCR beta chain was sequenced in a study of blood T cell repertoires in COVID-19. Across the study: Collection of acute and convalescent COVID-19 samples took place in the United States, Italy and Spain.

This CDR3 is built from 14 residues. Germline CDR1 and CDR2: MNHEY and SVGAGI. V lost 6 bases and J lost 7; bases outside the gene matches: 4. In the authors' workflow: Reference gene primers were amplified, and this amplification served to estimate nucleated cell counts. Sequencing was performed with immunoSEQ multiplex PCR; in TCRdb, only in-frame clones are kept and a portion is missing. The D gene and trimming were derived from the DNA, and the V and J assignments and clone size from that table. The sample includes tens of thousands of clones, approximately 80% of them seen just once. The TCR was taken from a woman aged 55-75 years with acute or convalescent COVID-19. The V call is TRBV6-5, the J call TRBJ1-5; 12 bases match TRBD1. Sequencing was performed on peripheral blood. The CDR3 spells CASSPGTGGQPQHF. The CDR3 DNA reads TGTGCCAGCAGCCCCGGGACAGGGGGCCAGCCCCAGCATTTT.